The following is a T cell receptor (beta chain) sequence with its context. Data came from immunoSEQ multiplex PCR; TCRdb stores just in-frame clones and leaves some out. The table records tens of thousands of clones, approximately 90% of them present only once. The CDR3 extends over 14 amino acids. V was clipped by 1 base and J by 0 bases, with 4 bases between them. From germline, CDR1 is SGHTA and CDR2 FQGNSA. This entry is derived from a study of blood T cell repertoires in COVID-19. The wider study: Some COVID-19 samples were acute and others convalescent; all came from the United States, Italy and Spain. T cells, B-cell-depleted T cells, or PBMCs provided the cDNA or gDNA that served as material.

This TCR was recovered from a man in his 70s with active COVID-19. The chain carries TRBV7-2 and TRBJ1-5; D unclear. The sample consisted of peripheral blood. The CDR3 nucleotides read TGTGCCAGCAGCTTAGGGCCTAGCAATCAGCCCCAGCATTTT. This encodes CASSLGPSNQPQHF.